Each of the 14 T cell receptor beta chains below was sequenced from the same sample in a study of T cell responses to AZD1222 COVID-19 vaccine. The method was immunoSEQ multiplex PCR; TCRdb's version includes in-frame clones alone and lacks a portion of them. This table holds fewer than 150,000 clones, 93% found once. Here the sequenced sample was peripheral blood, taken on day 0 of AZD1222 vaccination. Receptors originate from an adult in good health.

V and J are TRBV27 and TRBJ2-1; tentative D call: TRBD1 (6 bases). With 2 bases removed from V and 1 base from J, the gap between germline ends came to 9 bases. Looked up from germline, CDR1 is MNHEY and CDR2 is SMNVEV (reference sequence). CDR3 length: 15 amino acids. The CDR3 nucleotides read TGTGCCAGCAGTTTACAGGGGCCATCCTACAATGAGCAGTTCTTC. Translated: CASSLQGPSYNEQFF.

The chain is built from TRBV11-2 and TRBJ2-7; TRBD2 aligns across 8 bases. J lost 3 bases, V lost 2 bases, and 3 bases had no gene match. Germline-derived CDR1 and CDR2 are SGHAT and FQNNGV. The length of the CDR3 is 14 residues. This CDR3 reads CASSLSGGIYEQYF. In DNA form, the CDR3 reads TGTGCCAGCAGCTTAAGCGGGGGAATCTACGAGCAGTACTTC.

The chain combines TRBV7-8 with TRBJ1-5; D gene unclear. Trimming cost V 1 base and J 5 bases, with 18 bases left between them. Germline CDR1 is SGHVS and CDR2 is FQNEAQ. The CDR3 length is 17 residues. CDR3 sequence: CASSLELGLLADQPQHF. The CDR3, as DNA: TGTGCCAGCAGCTTAGAATTAGGGCTCCTCGCAGATCAGCCCCAGCATTTT.

The J gene is TRBJ2-1, the V gene TRBV4-2, with 8 positions matching TRBD2. The germline CDR1 and CDR2 sequences are LGHNA and YNFKEQ. With V trimmed by 4 bases and J by 4 bases, 9 bases remained unmatched. CDR3 length: 16 amino acids. The CDR3 coding sequence is TGTGCCAGCAGCCTTCTAAGCGGGAGAGGTTACAATGAGCAGTTCTTC. Its protein is CASSLLSGRGYNEQFF.

This chain connects TRBV7-9 to TRBJ2-5; D not resolved. Germline V gives CDR1 SEHNR, CDR2 FQNEAQ (reference sequence). The CDR3 runs 13 residues. V lost 4 bases and J 5 bases, leaving 11 bases between the germline ends. The CDR3 DNA reads as TGTGCCAGCAGCTCCCCCGGATCGGAGACCCAGTACTTC. Translating it yields CASSSPGSETQYF.

The V and J genes are TRBV7-9 and TRBJ1-2; D perhaps matches TRBD1 (6 bases). The CDR3 spans 16 residues. Germline V lookup: CDR1 SEHNR, CDR2 FQNEAQ (reference sequence). Trimming left V 4 bases short and J 0 bases short, with 15 bases between. This CDR3 is CASSSVGGASNYGYTF. CDR3 nucleotides: TGTGCCAGCAGCTCCGTCGGGGGGGCGTCTAACTATGGCTACACCTTC. Filled out from reference TRBV7-9 and TRBJ1-2, the complete variable domain reads DTGVSQNPRHKITKRGQNVTFRCDPISEHNRLYWYRQTLGQGPEFLTYFQNEAQLEKSRLLSDRFSAERPKGSFSTLEIQRTEQGDSAMYLCASSSVGGASNYGYTFGSGTRLTVV.

The rearrangement uses TRBV6-5 and TRBJ2-5; D is possibly TRBD1 or TRBD2 (5 bases each). CDR3 length: 14 amino acids. V lost 6 bases and J lost 2, with 13 bases in between. CDR1 is MNHEY and CDR2 is SVGAGI in the germline V gene. This CDR3 is CASRGTSAQETQYF. The CDR3 DNA is TGTGCCAGCAGGGGGACGTCCGCTCAAGAGACCCAGTACTTC.

This clone was detected once. The rearrangement joins TRBV5-4 to TRBJ2-1; D is unclear. The CDR3 consists of 12 residues. CDR1 and CDR2 (germline): SGHNT, YYREEE (reference sequence). Trimming removed 3 bases from V and 9 bases from J, with 10 bases in between. CDR3 in amino acids: CASSYDVSEQFF. The CDR3 DNA is TGTGCCAGCAGCTACGATGTCAGTGAGCAGTTCTTC.

V and J are TRBV5-1 and TRBJ2-7; possibly TRBD1 for D (8 bases). Germline assignment: CDR1 SGHRS and CDR2 YFSETQ. The CDR3 has 15 amino acids. With 4 bases removed from V and 0 bases from J, the gap between germline ends came to 14 bases. The CDR3 loop is CASSPTGGVSYEQYF. CDR3 DNA: TGCGCCAGCAGCCCTACAGGGGGGGTCTCCTACGAGCAGTACTTC.

The rearrangement joins TRBV15 to TRBJ2-1; D might be TRBD1 (7 bases). This CDR3 is 16 amino acids long. Germline CDR1 reads LNHNV; CDR2 reads YYDKDF (reference sequence). V was cut by 0 bases and J by 9 bases, with 18 bases left in between. CDR3 nucleotide sequence: TGTGCCACCAGCAGAGATCTGCCAGGGGGGCGAGGTGAGCAGTTCTTC. Translated: CATSRDLPGGRGEQFF.

This chain connects TRBV30 to TRBJ1-2; D is perhaps TRBD1 (5 bases). The CDR3 runs to 12 residues. Germline CDR1 is GTSNPN and CDR2 is SVGIG (reference sequence). V lost 0 bases and J lost 7, with 9 bases in between. CDR3 in amino acids: CAWSVGDFGYTF. The CDR3 DNA is TGTGCCTGGAGTGTAGGGGATTTTGGCTACACCTTC.

This chain uses TRBV19 with TRBJ1-5, with D hard to call. Trimming stripped 5 bases from V and 0 bases from J, with 8 bases between. The CDR3 is 14 residues long. Germline V gene lookup returns CDR1 LNHDA and CDR2 SQIVND (reference sequence). The chain's CDR3 is CASSPGYSNQPQHF. The DNA for the CDR3 is TGTGCCAGTAGTCCTGGGTATAGCAATCAGCCCCAGCATTTT.

CDR3 bases: TGTGCCAGCAGCTTGGAGCCTACGTCGACCACTGAAGCTTTCTTT. This translates into CASSLEPTSTTEAFF. The chain recombines TRBV5-6 with TRBJ1-1; D remains ambiguous. CDR3 length: 15 residues. In germline, CDR1 is SGHDT, CDR2 YYEEEE. The ends were cut back, 0 bases at V and 4 bases at J, with 13 bases in the middle.

The chain has TRBV6-5 and TRBJ1-2, with 10 positions matching TRBD1. Trimming took 4 bases from V and 8 from J; bases not matched to a gene: 10. The CDR3 extends over 15 amino acids. Per germline, CDR1 MNHEY and CDR2 SVGAGI. Here the CDR3 reads CASSSARDRGRGYTF. The CDR3 region has the DNA TGTGCCAGCAGTTCGGCCCGGGACAGGGGTAGAGGCTACACCTTC.